This T cell receptor (beta chain) was identified in a study of breast tumors, draining lymph nodes, adjacent tissues. Overall study findings and caveats: Compared with basal-like, luminal-like tumors shared significantly more repertoire with nontumor tissue. Compared with lymph nodes, tumors were less diverse; compared with nontumor tissue, more. Tumor T cell lymph node origin was a supported hypothesis, not proven. Most tumor T cells seemingly derive from lymph node, then expand in tumor.

Breast cancer patients provided tissue from their axillary draining lymph nodes. This clonotype was recorded at least ten times. Its antigen remains unidentified. The germline CDR1 and CDR2 sequences are LGHDT and YNNKEL (reference sequence). The CDR3 is 17 amino acids. Trimming removed 5 bases from V and 4 bases from J; junction bases left unmatched: 12. A single record per CDR3 protein comes from TCRdb applying MiXCR to the multiplex PCR reads. The sample carries about 89,000 distinct CDR3 sequences, roughly 29% recorded once. The receptor was derived from a female donor with breast cancer. Some clones in this sample may be carry-over from other donors' samples. Sequenced: axillary lymph node tissue. The V and J genes are TRBV3-1 and TRBJ2-7; 12 nucleotides match TRBD2. CDR3 sequence reads: CASSSRILAGGIYEQYF. CDR3 bases: TGTGCCAGCAGCTCTAGGATTCTAGCGGGAGGGATATACGAGCAGTACTTC.